The clone carrying this TCR beta chain was found a few times. Its matching antigen is unknown. The source of the sample is a study of T-cell reconstitution after alpha-beta-depleted transplantation in children. Study-wide points: When one year had passed after transplant, most T-cell counts and diversity came from newly produced T cells. Several patients had high TCRbeta diversity at day 60; it came from surviving recipient T cells and thymic progenitors.

Trimming removed 0 bases from V and 5 bases from J, with 13 bases in between. This CDR3 spans 15 amino acids. Germline V CDR1 and CDR2: DFQATT, SNEGSKA (reference sequence). A library of TCRbeta sequences, prepared with unique molecular identifiers, was generated. TCRdb independently ran MiXCR on the PCR reads; one entry per CDR3 protein. The repertoire has over 400,000 distinct CDR3 sequences, roughly 43% of them found once; the top ten carry under 30%. This TCR was recovered from a girl aged 2-15 years with aplastic anemia, due to receive a stem cell transplant. The sample consisted of PBMCs, taken before TCRalphabeta/CD19-depleted stem cell transplant. The gene calls are TRBV20-1 and TRBJ2-2, with D maybe TRBD2 (5 bases). CDR3 in DNA: TGCAGTGCTAGAGACGCGGGTACAAGGACCGGGGAGCTGTTTTTT. Its translation: CSARDAGTRTGELFF.